Shown below are 28 T cell receptor beta chains from a single sample sequenced in a study of blood T cell repertoires in COVID-19. The protocol was immunoSEQ multiplex PCR, while the TCRdb copy is restricted to in-frame clones and leaves out a portion. The sample comprises about 67,000 clones, 86% of which are singletons, and 4.4% rests with the top ten. The sequencing input was peripheral blood. Source of these receptors: a man aged 50 or older with active COVID-19.

The V gene is TRBV5-1, the J gene TRBJ2-1, with 9 positions matching TRBD2. Looked up from germline, CDR1 is SGHRS and CDR2 is YFSETQ. CDR3 length: 17 residues. Trimming at V came to 0 bases and at J to 1 base, leaving 5 bases not matched to a gene. The CDR3 nucleotides are TGCGCCAGCAGCTTGGCTTCCCTAGCGGGGTCCTACAATGAGCAGTTCTTC. Translation gives CASSLASLAGSYNEQFF.

The chain couples TRBV5-4 to TRBJ2-3; D not certain. V dropped 0 bases and J dropped 3 bases, with 8 bases sitting between them. Germline V gene sequence: CDR1 SGHNT, CDR2 YYREEE (reference sequence). CDR3 length equals 14 residues. The CDR3 region has the DNA TGTGCCAGCAGCTTGGCGCTACAGACAGATACGCAGTATTTT. It is translated as CASSLALQTDTQYF.

V is TRBV7-8 and J is TRBJ2-7; TRBD1 is a possible D gene (7 bases). The germline V gene encodes CDR1 SGHVS and CDR2 FQNEAQ. The CDR3 consists of 15 residues. With 3 bases removed from V and 7 bases from J, the gap between germline ends came to 19 bases. CDR3 sequence reads: CASSLAGQTIREQYF. Written as DNA, the CDR3 is TGTGCCAGCAGCTTGGCGGGACAGACCATTCGGGAGCAGTACTTC.

CDR3 DNA: TGTGCCAGCAGGGACGGGACAGGGGCCCACGAGCAGTACTTC. Its protein product is CASRDGTGAHEQYF. This sequence joins TRBV2 and TRBJ2-7; 10 nucleotides match TRBD1. Germline CDR1 SNHLY, CDR2 FYNNEI. V was pared by 6 bases and J by 5 bases, with 7 bases of the junction left unmatched. The CDR3 contains 14 residues.

This clone was detected only a few times. This chain connects TRBV12-3 or TRBV12-4 to TRBJ1-1; D not resolved. V lost 8 bases and J lost 11, with 18 bases in between. CDR3 length: 12 amino acids. The CDR3 loop reads CASGPQRATAFF. CDR3 in DNA: TGTGCCAGCGGTCCCCAACGCGCTACGGCTTTCTTT.

The genes are TRBV7-2 and TRBJ2-5; 9 positions match TRBD1. The CDR3 loop spans 15 amino acids. The germline CDR1 and CDR2 sequences are SGHTA and FQGNSA. After removal of 5 bases from V and 6 bases from J, the junction contained 10 bases not matched to a gene. As DNA, the CDR3 is TGTGCCAGCAGCGTCCGACAGGGGGAAAGGAAGACCCAGTACTTC. Translation gives CASSVRQGERKTQYF.

The rearrangement links TRBV29-1 to TRBJ1-1, with TRBD1 identical over 10 bases. The junction had 16 bases not matched to a gene; V was cut back by 6 bases and J by 9 bases. The length of the CDR3 is 15 residues. CDR1 SQVTM and CDR2 ANQGSEA come from the germline V gene. In nucleotides, the CDR3 is TGCAGCGTGACACAATCCGGGACAGGGGTTTTTAAAGCTTTCTTT. This sequence encodes CSVTQSGTGVFKAFF. The variable domain in full, with the rest retrieved from reference TRBV29-1 and TRBJ1-1, is SAVISQKPSRDICQRGTSLTIQCQVDSQVTMMFWYRQQPGQSLTLIATANQGSEATYESGFVIDKFPISRPNLTFSTLTVSNMSPEDSSIYLCSVTQSGTGVFKAFFGQGTRLTVV.

The V gene is TRBV6-2 or TRBV6-3, the J gene TRBJ2-5; 8 bases agree with TRBD1. V gave up 0 bases and J gave up 5 bases; unmatched junction bases: 17. There are 19 residues in the CDR3. Germline assignment: CDR1 MNHEY and CDR2 SVGEGT. The CDR3 nucleotides are TGTGCCAGCAGTTACTCCAGAAGGGGGATTCAGGGGGCTGATGAGACCCAGTACTTC. Translation: CASSYSRRGIQGADETQYF.

CDR3 in DNA: TGTGCCAGTAGTGTCACAGGGTATAATTCACCCCTCCACTTT. Translated, it gives CASSVTGYNSPLHF. The chain has TRBV19 and TRBJ1-6, with D perhaps TRBD1 (6 bases). V lost 5 bases, J lost 4 bases, and 9 bases lay in between. CDR1 and CDR2 (germline): LNHDA, SQIVND (reference sequence). The CDR3 runs 14 residues. The full variable domain, its missing parts supplied by reference TRBV19 and TRBJ1-6, is DGGITQSPKYLFRKEGQNVTLSCEQNLNHDAMYWYRQDPGQGLRLIYYSQIVNDFQKGDIAEGYSVSREKKESFPLTVTSAQKNPTAFYLCASSVTGYNSPLHFGNGTRLTVT.

The V and J genes are TRBV2 and TRBJ2-5; weak D call: TRBD2 (6 bases). V lost 5 bases and J lost 4, with 14 bases in between. The CDR3 sequence is 14 residues long. The germline CDR1 and CDR2 sequences are SNHLY and FYNNEI. CDR3 nucleotides: TGTGCCAGCAGTCGCGGCTTGGGGGGAGAGACCCAGTACTTC. This gives the protein CASSRGLGGETQYF.

This chain links TRBV7-2 with TRBJ2-7; D gene unclear. Trimming left V 4 bases short and J 7 bases short, with 8 bases between. The CDR3 length is 11 residues. Germline lookup yields CDR1 SGHTA and CDR2 FQGNSA. The CDR3 region has the DNA TGTGCCAGCAGCTCCGTACGGGAGCAGTACTTC. This encodes CASSSVREQYF.

This chain joins TRBV28 and TRBJ2-1; D gene uncertain. CDR1 MDHEN and CDR2 SYDVKM come from the germline V gene. Deletions cut 1 base from V and 9 bases from J, with 7 bases between. The CDR3 is 12 amino acids. The CDR3 region is CASSLLTSEQFF. As DNA, the CDR3 is TGTGCCAGCAGTTTATTAACCAGTGAGCAGTTCTTC.

The rearrangement uses TRBV14 and TRBJ2-4, with 7 bases aligning to TRBD1. The CDR3 sequence is 16 residues long. Germline V gene data show CDR1 as SGHDN and CDR2 as FVKESK. J gave up 0 bases and V 4 bases, and 6 bases lay outside the gene matches. The chain's CDR3 is CASSPSGTVAKNIQYF. Written as DNA, the CDR3 is TGTGCCAGCAGCCCCTCCGGGACAGTAGCCAAAAACATTCAGTACTTC.

This clone came up a few times. The chain joins TRBV5-4 to TRBJ1-6; 10 nucleotides agree with TRBD1. The germline V gene encodes CDR1 SGHNT and CDR2 YYREEE (reference sequence). This CDR3 contains 15 residues. J gave up 9 bases and V 6 bases, and 9 bases lay outside the gene matches. The CDR3 DNA follows: TGTGCCAGCACCGAGACAGGGGGCGCGGGTTCACCCCTCCACTTT. Protein: CASTETGGAGSPLHF.

The rearrangement joins TRBV7-3 to TRBJ2-2; D gene ambiguous. Trimming removed 8 bases from V and 1 base from J, with 14 bases in between. The CDR3 extends over 15 amino acids. Germline-derived CDR1 and CDR2 are SGHTA and FQGTGA. The CDR3 DNA sequence: TGTGCCAGCTCCCCCATCCCGCGGAACACCGGGGAGCTGTTTTTT. Residues: CASSPIPRNTGELFF.

This rearrangement joins TRBV6-5 to TRBJ1-5; a weak D match, TRBD1 (6 bases). Between the trimmed V and J ends, which lost 6 bases and 6 bases, there was a span of 15 bases. This CDR3 contains 14 residues. Germline V CDR1 and CDR2: MNHEY, SVGAGI. In DNA, the CDR3 is TGTGCCAGCAGCGTTGAGGGAGGGGGTCAGCCCCAGCATTTT. Translating gives CASSVEGGGQPQHF.

This clone came up once. The rearrangement joins TRBV6-5 to TRBJ2-7, with 9 bases fitting TRBD1. The J segment lost 1 base and the V segment lost 6 bases, leaving 7 bases of the junction unmatched. Germline CDR1 and CDR2: MNHEY and SVGAGI. This CDR3 spans 15 amino acids. The CDR3 nucleotides are TGTGCCAGCAGGATCACAGGGGGCTCATCCTACGAGCAGTACTTC. Translating gives CASRITGGSSYEQYF.

The CDR3 DNA is TGCAGCGCGGGACAGGGGTCCTACGAGCAGTACTTC. Translated, it gives CSAGQGSYEQYF. The chain recombines TRBV29-1 with TRBJ2-7; 10 bases map to TRBD1. This CDR3 is built from 12 residues. The V and J ends lost 7 bases and 1 base, in that order; junction bases with no gene match: 1. Germline CDR1 reads SQVTM; CDR2 reads ANQGSEA.

This chain connects TRBV19 to TRBJ2-1; D gene uncertain. The germline V and J ends were trimmed by 5 bases and 4 bases, with 9 bases remaining between them. CDR1 is LNHDA, CDR2 SQIVND, per germline (reference sequence). This CDR3 has 13 amino acids. This chain's CDR3 is CASSGPRYNEQFF. Written as DNA, the CDR3 is TGTGCCAGTAGTGGCCCGCGGTACAATGAGCAGTTCTTC.

J is TRBJ1-2 and V is TRBV11-1; D unclear. Looked up from germline, CDR1 is SGHAT and CDR2 is FQDESV (reference sequence). The V gene lost 5 bases and the J gene lost 2 bases, with 6 bases spanning the gap. The CDR3 has 12 residues. CDR3 amino acids: CASSQSNYGYTF. The CDR3 bases are TGTGCCAGCAGCCAGTCGAACTATGGCTACACCTTC. Combining the CDR3 with reference TRBV11-1 and TRBJ1-2 gives the whole variable domain EAEVAQSPRYKITEKSQAVAFWCDPISGHATLYWYRQILGQGPELLVQFQDESVVDDSQLPKDRFSAERLKGVDSTLKIQPAELGDSAMYLCASSQSNYGYTFGSGTRLTVV.

The V and J genes are TRBV15 and TRBJ2-5, with TRBD1 matching over 7 bases. Trimming removed 5 bases from V and 2 bases from J; junction bases left unmatched: 11. Germline V gene lookup returns CDR1 LNHNV and CDR2 YYDKDF (reference sequence). This CDR3 contains 16 residues. CDR3 amino acids: CATSYNRGPLQETQYF. CDR3 DNA: TGTGCCACCAGCTATAACAGGGGTCCTCTTCAAGAGACCCAGTACTTC.

The chain links TRBV6-6 to TRBJ2-1; tentative D call: TRBD1 (6 bases). This CDR3 comprises 13 residues. Trimming shortened V by 4 bases and J by 8 bases, and 12 bases separated the two germline ends. CDR1 and CDR2 from the germline V gene are MNHNY and SVGAGI (reference sequence). This CDR3 is CASSWGRSYEQFF. CDR3 DNA sequence: TGTGCCAGCAGTTGGGGGCGGAGCTATGAGCAGTTCTTC.

V usage is TRBV5-1 and J usage is TRBJ1-3; D uncertain. Germline V gene data show CDR1 as SGHRS and CDR2 as YFSETQ. Trimming pared 0 bases from V and 0 bases from J, leaving 7 bases between. There are 15 residues in the CDR3. CDR3 sequence reads: CASSLAPGSGNTIYF. The CDR3 coding sequence is TGCGCCAGCAGCTTGGCTCCGGGCTCTGGAAACACCATATATTTT.

This chain uses TRBV29-1 with TRBJ2-1, with a weak D call TRBD1 (5 bases). Trimming cost V 4 bases and J 9 bases, with 10 bases left between them. The CDR3 totals 11 residues. Germline V gene data show CDR1 as SQVTM and CDR2 as ANQGSEA. For the CDR3, the DNA is TGCAGCGTTGGCGCAGGGCGTGAGCAGTTCTTC. Translating it yields CSVGAGREQFF.

This chain connects TRBV15 to TRBJ2-5; maybe TRBD2 (7 bases). V was cut by 2 bases and J by 8 bases, with 24 bases left in between. Germline assignment: CDR1 LNHNV and CDR2 YYDKDF (reference sequence). The CDR3 length is 17 residues. The CDR3 DNA is TGTGCCACCAGCAGACTCAGACAGGCCGGGGGAGGGGTAACCCAGTACTTC. As protein: CATSRLRQAGGGVTQYF.

The chain has TRBV7-3 and TRBJ2-3, with TRBD1 matching over 7 bases. The CDR3 totals 13 residues. V gave up 3 bases and J gave up 3 bases; unmatched junction bases: 0. Germline V gene data show CDR1 as SGHTA and CDR2 as FQGTGA. CDR3 amino acids: CASSLDRTDTQYF. The CDR3 DNA is TGTGCCAGCAGCTTGGACAGGACAGATACGCAGTATTTT.

The chain joins TRBV6-6 to TRBJ1-5, with D maybe TRBD1 (6 bases). Trimming took off 9 bases at V and 0 bases at J, with 12 bases between the two ends. The CDR3 loop spans 14 amino acids. CDR1 and CDR2 from the germline V gene are MNHNY and SVGAGI (reference sequence). This chain's CDR3 is CASKDSDSNQPQHF. CDR3 sequence (DNA): TGTGCCAGTAAGGACAGTGATAGCAATCAGCCCCAGCATTTT.

This chain links TRBV7-3 with TRBJ1-2; D remains ambiguous. The V gene's germline CDR1 is SGHTA and CDR2 FQGTGA. Trimming left V 2 bases short and J 4 bases short, with 11 bases between. This CDR3 region has 14 residues. Here the CDR3 DNA reads TGTGCCAGCAGCTTAGGACCGGGATCCTATGGCTACACCTTC. It yields the protein CASSLGPGSYGYTF.